These T cell receptor beta chains were read from a single sample in a study of blood T cells in healthy people across ages. TCRdb ran MiXCR on the 5' RACE reads and lists one entry per CDR3 protein. Seen here are about a million distinct CDR3 sequences, roughly 48% observed once, and the top ten hold roughly 13%. The material sequenced was blood. The receptors originated from a man aged 25 to 40 in good health. Both conserved end residues are part of each CDR3. Fields, in order: J gene, V gene, clone size, D gene, CDR3 DNA, CDR3 protein. A D gene is named only where the DNA matches it firmly. A row's size may be missing; if present it is once, few, many or a size class.

j_gene: TRBJ2-1; v_gene: TRBV3-1; abundance: NA; d_gene: TRBD2; CDR3nt: TGTGCCAGCAGCCCGGGTAAAGCGGGATACAATGAGCAGTTCTTC; CDR3aa: CASSPGKAGYNEQFF
j_gene: TRBJ2-7; v_gene: TRBV5-5; abundance: NA; d_gene: NA; CDR3nt: TGTGCCAGCAGCTTGGTCTACGGACGCCGTAATGAGCAGTACTTC; CDR3aa: CASSLVYGRRNEQYF
j_gene: TRBJ1-2; v_gene: TRBV7-9; abundance: few; d_gene: NA; CDR3nt: TGTGCCAGCAGCTTAGTTGGAACAGGACGTACGGGCTACACCTTC; CDR3aa: CASSLVGTGRTGYTF
j_gene: TRBJ2-3; v_gene: TRBV29-1; abundance: NA; d_gene: TRBD2; CDR3nt: TGCAGCGTTGAAGACGCCGACGGGGGGGGCCGCGCAGATACGCAGTATTTT; CDR3aa: CSVEDADGGGRADTQYF
j_gene: TRBJ2-1; v_gene: TRBV3-1; abundance: NA; d_gene: TRBD1; CDR3nt: TGTGCCAGCAGCCCGGTGGGGCGGGGACAGGACAATGAGCAGTTCTTC; CDR3aa: CASSPVGRGQDNEQFF
j_gene: TRBJ1-5; v_gene: TRBV28; abundance: many; d_gene: NA; CDR3nt: TGTGCCAGCAGTTTACCTGGTCAGCCCCAGCATTTT; CDR3aa: CASSLPGQPQHF
j_gene: TRBJ2-3; v_gene: TRBV2; abundance: NA; d_gene: TRBD1; CDR3nt: TGTGCCAGCAGCGCGACAGGGATCACAGATACGCAGTATTTT; CDR3aa: CASSATGITDTQYF
j_gene: TRBJ2-5; v_gene: TRBV6-2/TRBV6-3; abundance: NA; d_gene: NA; CDR3nt: TGTGCCAGCAGTTACGGGGTTAGCTCCTACGAGCGGTACTTC; CDR3aa: CASSYGVSSYERYF
j_gene: TRBJ2-7; v_gene: TRBV6-5; abundance: many; d_gene: TRBD1; CDR3nt: TGTGCCAGCAGTTACTCTGGGACAGGGAGCACCTACGAGCAGTACTTC; CDR3aa: CASSYSGTGSTYEQYF
j_gene: TRBJ1-1; v_gene: TRBV4-1; abundance: few; d_gene: NA; CDR3nt: TGCGCCAGCAGCCAAGTACCAGGGGCCATCAACACTGAAGCTTTCTTT; CDR3aa: CASSQVPGAINTEAFF
j_gene: TRBJ1-2; v_gene: TRBV28; abundance: NA; d_gene: TRBD1; CDR3nt: TGTGCCAGCAGTTATCCACAGGGGAGTCAGTCCAATGGCTACACCTTC; CDR3aa: CASSYPQGSQSNGYTF
j_gene: TRBJ1-4; v_gene: TRBV20-1; abundance: NA; d_gene: NA; CDR3nt: TGCAGTGCTGAACCGCGTAATGAAAAACTGTTTTTT; CDR3aa: CSAEPRNEKLFF
j_gene: TRBJ1-6; v_gene: TRBV6-7; abundance: NA; d_gene: TRBD1; CDR3nt: TGTGCCGGCAGTTACGGAGAGTCTGGGGACAGAAGTAATTCACCCCTCCACTTT; CDR3aa: CAGSYGESGDRSNSPLHF
j_gene: TRBJ1-4; v_gene: TRBV10-3; abundance: NA; d_gene: NA; CDR3nt: TGTGCCATCAGTGAATCAGGGGTGCAGGATAATGAAAAACTGTTTTTT; CDR3aa: CAISESGVQDNEKLFF
j_gene: TRBJ2-7; v_gene: TRBV7-2; abundance: NA; d_gene: TRBD2; CDR3nt: TGTGCCAGCAGCTCCCAGGGAGGGAGGAGCTCCTACGAGCAGTACTTC; CDR3aa: CASSSQGGRSSYEQYF
j_gene: TRBJ2-3; v_gene: TRBV29-1; abundance: once; d_gene: NA; CDR3nt: TGCAGCGTTCGAGAATCCACAGATACGCAGTATTTT; CDR3aa: CSVRESTDTQYF
j_gene: TRBJ2-3; v_gene: TRBV6-1; abundance: NA; d_gene: NA; CDR3nt: TGTGCCAGCATCGATCAACAGGGTCTCGCAGATACGCAGTATTTT; CDR3aa: CASIDQQGLADTQYF
j_gene: TRBJ2-3; v_gene: TRBV10-3; abundance: NA; d_gene: NA; CDR3nt: TGTGCCATCAGCGAACAAAACCAACCCACAGATACGCAGTATTTT; CDR3aa: CAISEQNQPTDTQYF
j_gene: TRBJ2-4; v_gene: TRBV4-3; abundance: few; d_gene: NA; CDR3nt: TGCGCCAGCAGCCAAGAGTCGTGGGGTGAGCAGTACTTC; CDR3aa: CASSQESWGEQYF
j_gene: TRBJ2-7; v_gene: TRBV6-6; abundance: NA; d_gene: NA; CDR3nt: TGTGCCAGCAGTCCTCCGGAATCTGGAGGGTACGAGCAGTACTTC; CDR3aa: CASSPPESGGYEQYF
j_gene: TRBJ2-7; v_gene: TRBV18; abundance: NA; d_gene: NA; CDR3nt: TGTGCCAGCTCACCTCCGGGGCTACCAGCCTACGAGCAGTACTTC; CDR3aa: CASSPPGLPAYEQYF
j_gene: TRBJ2-4; v_gene: TRBV6-5; abundance: NA; d_gene: NA; CDR3nt: TGTGCCAGCAGTTCCCCGGACAGAAACATTCAGTACTTC; CDR3aa: CASSSPDRNIQYF
j_gene: TRBJ2-5; v_gene: TRBV4-3; abundance: NA; d_gene: TRBD2; CDR3nt: TGCGCCAGCAGCCAAGATCGGCTAGCGGGGGGGAACCAAGAAGAGACCCAGTACTTC; CDR3aa: CASSQDRLAGGNQEETQYF
j_gene: TRBJ1-2; v_gene: TRBV4-1; abundance: NA; d_gene: NA; CDR3nt: TGCGCCAGCAGCCCACACACGGGCGCAACAGGGCTCTATGGCTACACCTTC; CDR3aa: CASSPHTGATGLYGYTF
j_gene: TRBJ2-1; v_gene: TRBV14; abundance: many; d_gene: NA; CDR3nt: TGTGCCAGCAGCCAAGATCGGTTGGGACGGCAGTTCTTC; CDR3aa: CASSQDRLGRQFF
j_gene: TRBJ2-1; v_gene: TRBV2; abundance: many; d_gene: TRBD1; CDR3nt: TGTGCCCGGGGGGACAGGGCCAATGAGCAGTTCTTC; CDR3aa: CARGDRANEQFF
j_gene: TRBJ2-2; v_gene: TRBV7-2; abundance: few; d_gene: TRBD2; CDR3nt: TGTGCCAGCAGCTTATCGGCTAGCGGGGGATCCGGGGAGCTGTTTTTT; CDR3aa: CASSLSASGGSGELFF
j_gene: TRBJ1-2; v_gene: TRBV7-2; abundance: NA; d_gene: NA; CDR3nt: TGTGCCAGCAGCTTCGACAGGCTACAGGGCTACACCTTC; CDR3aa: CASSFDRLQGYTF
j_gene: TRBJ1-2; v_gene: TRBV28; abundance: NA; d_gene: NA; CDR3nt: TGTGCCAGCAGTCCCTCCCTTGGCCCTGGGTATGGCTACACCTTC; CDR3aa: CASSPSLGPGYGYTF
j_gene: TRBJ1-2; v_gene: TRBV6-1; abundance: few; d_gene: NA; CDR3nt: TGTGCCAGCAGTGAAAAGGGCAACTATGGCTACACCTTC; CDR3aa: CASSEKGNYGYTF
j_gene: TRBJ1-2; v_gene: TRBV5-6; abundance: few; d_gene: TRBD1; CDR3nt: TGTGCCAGCAGCTATGGGACAGCGTCCTATGGCTACACCTTC; CDR3aa: CASSYGTASYGYTF
j_gene: TRBJ2-1; v_gene: TRBV5-1; abundance: NA; d_gene: TRBD2; CDR3nt: TGCGCCAGCAGCCCCCCGGGACTAGCGGGGGCCTACAATGAGCAGTTCTTC; CDR3aa: CASSPPGLAGAYNEQFF
j_gene: TRBJ1-5; v_gene: TRBV2; abundance: many; d_gene: TRBD1; CDR3nt: TGTGCCAGCAGTGTTGGGACAGGCGGTCAGCCCCAGCATTTT; CDR3aa: CASSVGTGGQPQHF
j_gene: TRBJ2-7; v_gene: TRBV20-1; abundance: NA; d_gene: NA; CDR3nt: TGCAGTGCTAGAGATGGGTCCGATACCACTTCCTACGAGCAGTACTTC; CDR3aa: CSARDGSDTTSYEQYF
j_gene: TRBJ2-3; v_gene: TRBV12-3/TRBV12-4; abundance: NA; d_gene: NA; CDR3nt: TGTGCCAGCAGTTTAGCGGGGGGGCCGGTAGATACGCAGTATTTT; CDR3aa: CASSLAGGPVDTQYF
j_gene: TRBJ1-1; v_gene: TRBV7-2; abundance: few; d_gene: NA; CDR3nt: TGTGCCAGCAGCTTAGCCTGGGATAATCTGGCTTTCTTT; CDR3aa: CASSLAWDNLAFF
j_gene: TRBJ2-4; v_gene: TRBV4-1; abundance: NA; d_gene: TRBD1; CDR3nt: TGCGCCAGCAGCCAAGAAACAGGGGGCATAAACATTCAGTACTTC; CDR3aa: CASSQETGGINIQYF
j_gene: TRBJ2-3; v_gene: TRBV5-1; abundance: NA; d_gene: NA; CDR3nt: TGCGCCAGCAGCGCGGCTAAAGCGGCAGATACGCAGTATTTT; CDR3aa: CASSAAKAADTQYF
j_gene: TRBJ2-1; v_gene: TRBV20-1; abundance: few; d_gene: TRBD1; CDR3nt: TGCAGTGCCCGGGACAGTGCCGGTAGTGAGCAGTTCTTC; CDR3aa: CSARDSAGSEQFF
j_gene: TRBJ2-5; v_gene: TRBV5-4; abundance: NA; d_gene: TRBD1; CDR3nt: TGTGCCAGCAGAAACAGGGGAATTGAGGAGACCCAGTACTTC; CDR3aa: CASRNRGIEETQYF
j_gene: TRBJ2-1; v_gene: TRBV7-9; abundance: NA; d_gene: TRBD1; CDR3nt: TGTGTCAGCAGCTTACGGACAGGGACCTACAATGAGCAGTTCTTC; CDR3aa: CVSSLRTGTYNEQFF
j_gene: TRBJ1-5; v_gene: TRBV11-2; abundance: NA; d_gene: TRBD1; CDR3nt: TGTGCCAGCAGCTTAGACTCTTTGGGGGACAGGGTCAGCGGGATCAATCAGCCCCAGCATTTT; CDR3aa: CASSLDSLGDRVSGINQPQHF
j_gene: TRBJ1-1; v_gene: TRBV20-1; abundance: NA; d_gene: TRBD1; CDR3nt: TGCAGTGCTAGTAACGGACAGGGGCCCAAGGGAGCTTTCTTT; CDR3aa: CSASNGQGPKGAFF
j_gene: TRBJ1-1; v_gene: TRBV10-3; abundance: once; d_gene: TRBD1; CDR3nt: TGTGCCAGCGACGCCACGGGACAGACGAACACTGAAGCTTTCTTT; CDR3aa: CASDATGQTNTEAFF